Listed below are T cell receptor beta chains from one sample, sequenced in a study of spatial heterogeneity in lung cancer. TCRdb recomputed calls from the 5' RACE reads with MiXCR, one row per CDR3 protein. The repertoire holds about 33,000 distinct CDR3 sequences, 8.5% to 12% seen once, with about 30% in the top ten. This specimen was PBMCs, taken at follow-up. These receptors came from a female donor with early-stage non-small cell lung cancer. Both conserved end residues are part of each CDR3. D genes are given only for firm matches. The size of a clone is reported for some rows only, either as once, few or many, or as a class for expanded clones.

len	d_gene	abundance	v_gene	j_gene	CDR3aa	CDR3nt
16	TRBD1	many	TRBV7-9	TRBJ2-2	CASSPAGTGNAGELFF	TGTGCCAGCAGCCCGGCGGGGACAGGGAACGCCGGGGAGCTGTTTTTT
14	TRBD2	many	TRBV7-9	TRBJ2-1	CASSSPGSGGRGFF	TGTGCCAGCAGCTCCCCAGGTAGCGGGGGCCGGGGGTTCTTC
15	-	many	TRBV28	TRBJ1-5	CASSPWFYSNQPQHF	TGTGCCAGCAGCCCCTGGTTTTACAGCAATCAGCCCCAGCATTTT
13	-	few	TRBV25-1	TRBJ2-5	CASSGTARETQYF	TGTGCCAGCAGTGGAACAGCGCGAGAGACCCAGTACTTC
13	-	-	TRBV7-1	TRBJ1-5	CASSSLDNQPQHF	TGTGCCAGCAGCTCTCTGGATAATCAGCCCCAGCATTTT
16	TRBD2	-	TRBV3-1	TRBJ2-7	CASSQDNGGAGYEQYF	TGTGCCAGCAGCCAAGACAACGGGGGGGCCGGCTACGAGCAGTACTTC
16	TRBD2	few	TRBV20-1	TRBJ2-5	CSATPPSGGRRETQYF	TGCAGTGCCACCCCCCCTAGCGGGGGGCGAAGAGAGACCCAGTACTTC
14	-	many	TRBV7-8	TRBJ2-7	CASSETGLLYEQYF	TGTGCCAGCAGCGAAACAGGGCTACTCTACGAGCAGTACTTC
18	-	many	TRBV7-9	TRBJ1-3	CASSRSDLQSYSGNTIYF	TGTGCCAGCAGCCGAAGCGACTTACAATCTTACTCTGGAAACACCATATATTTT
16	TRBD1	many	TRBV11-2	TRBJ2-7	CASSSITGGGYYEQYF	TGTGCCAGCAGCTCCATTACAGGGGGAGGTTACTACGAGCAGTACTTC
14	-	-	TRBV19	TRBJ1-5	CASSLRDGNQPQHF	TGTGCCAGTAGTCTAAGGGATGGCAATCAGCCCCAGCATTTT
14	-	many	TRBV28	TRBJ2-3	CASTNGAGTDTQYF	TGTGCCAGCACCAACGGGGCCGGCACAGATACGCAGTATTTT
14	TRBD1	-	TRBV20-1	TRBJ2-7	CSAEAGTGGYEQYF	TGCAGTGCAGAAGCCGGGACAGGGGGCTACGAGCAGTACTTC